This T cell receptor beta chain was recovered during a study of beta chain features in type 1 diabetes. Whole-study findings and limits: Researchers report that Type 1 diabetes patients had moderately but significantly shorter TCRB CDR3s across all four CD4+ subsets. High TCR expression in some cells could lead to their over-representation in cDNA sequencing.

As to this clone: Its antigen is still unknown.

Every isolated RNA sample was fully reverse transcribed, so sequencing captured expressed TCRB transcripts. This table comes from immunoSEQ multiplex PCR, and its TCRdb copy is limited to in-frame clones, with some not included. The data contain tens of thousands of clones, roughly 70% of them singletons. Germline lookup yields CDR1 LGHNA and CDR2 YSLEER. The CDR3 spans 16 residues. With 5 bases removed from V and 0 bases from J, the gap between germline ends came to 14 bases. Sequencing input: Tregs from blood. V gene TRBV4-3 combines with J gene TRBJ2-1; the D gene is possibly TRBD2 (5 bases). The receptor comes from a man younger than 45 with type 1 diabetes. Some clones in this sample may be carry-over from other donors' samples. The CDR3 here is CASSSQLASSYNEQFF. The CDR3 DNA sequence: TGCGCCAGCAGCTCTCAGCTAGCCTCCTCCTACAATGAGCAGTTCTTC.